These 17 T cell receptor beta chains share one sample of origin, sequenced in a study of blood T cells in healthy people across ages. Through a sample-barcoded 5' primer and a J-beta primer mix, a second PCR was run for roughly 7 to 12 cycles. TCRdb fed the 5' RACE reads into MiXCR, producing one record per CDR3 protein. Found here are 850,000 or so distinct CDR3 sequences, 25% to 30% of them singletons; the top ten hold roughly 17%. Sequenced: blood. Receptor source: an elderly woman in good health.

This clonotype was counted only a few times. The gene calls are TRBV3-1 and TRBJ1-2, with TRBD1 matching 8 bases. The V and J ends lost 0 bases and 4 bases, in that order; junction bases with no gene match: 7. This CDR3 contains 16 residues. Germline assignment: CDR1 LGHDT and CDR2 YNNKEL (reference sequence). The DNA of the CDR3 is TGTGCCAGCAGCCAAGATCGCGACAGGGGAGTCTATGGCTACACCTTC. Amino acid sequence: CASSQDRDRGVYGYTF.

This clonotype was found many times. The CDR3 bases are TGCGCCAGCAGTGACGGGGGGTCAGATACGCAGTATTTT. This gives the protein CASSDGGSDTQYF. The chain links TRBV5-1 to TRBJ2-3; 7 nucleotides align to TRBD2. The CDR3 is 13 residues long. Per germline, CDR1 SGHRS and CDR2 YFSETQ. The V and J ends lost 5 bases and 4 bases, in that order; junction bases with no gene match: 4.

This clonotype was picked up a small number of times. The chain carries TRBV20-1 and TRBJ1-5; weak D call: TRBD1 (5 bases). Germline V gene data show CDR1 as DFQATT and CDR2 as SNEGSKA (reference sequence). CDR3 size: 14 residues. The V and J ends lost 1 base and 3 bases respectively, with 10 bases between them. This CDR3 reads CSARAAGHNQPQHF. The CDR3 DNA reads as TGCAGTGCTAGAGCGGCGGGGCACAATCAGCCCCAGCATTTT.

The chain links TRBV7-2 to TRBJ1-5; D is ambiguous. CDR3 length equals 17 residues. The germline V and J ends were trimmed by 4 bases and 6 bases, with 22 bases remaining between them. Germline lookup yields CDR1 SGHTA and CDR2 FQGNSA. CDR3 in amino acids: CASSSSSGRPGSQPQHF. The CDR3 coding sequence is TGTGCCAGCAGCTCTTCCTCGGGCCGCCCAGGCAGTCAGCCCCAGCATTTT.

This rearrangement joins TRBV6-2 or TRBV6-3 to TRBJ1-1; D unresolved. CDR1 and CDR2 from the germline V gene are MNHEY and SVGEGT. Trimming took 6 bases from V and 6 from J, leaving 17 bases between them. The CDR3 runs 14 residues. In DNA, the CDR3 is TGTGCCAGCAGCTCTCCTCGGGAGGTAGCTGAAGCTTTCTTT. This encodes CASSSPREVAEAFF.

The V call is TRBV7-3, the J call TRBJ2-5, with TRBD1 matching over 7 bases. The CDR3 is 15 amino acids. Germline V gene data show CDR1 as SGHTA and CDR2 as FQGTGA. Trimming at V came to 2 bases and at J to 4 bases, leaving 7 bases not matched to a gene. The CDR3 reads CASSLGHRGGETQYF. DNA of the CDR3: TGTGCCAGCAGCTTAGGCCACAGGGGTGGAGAGACCCAGTACTTC.

A note on this clonotype: One base away lies a much larger clone, so this may be a sequencing read error. The genes are TRBV11-2 and TRBJ1-4; D unclear. The CDR3 contains 14 residues. In germline, CDR1 is SGHAT, CDR2 FQNNGV. CDR3 loop: CGSSRGQLNEKLFF. CDR3 in DNA: TGTGGCAGCAGCCGCGGGCAGCTTAATGAAAAACTGTTTTTT. Full variable domain (outside the CDR3, taken from reference TRBV11-2 and TRBJ1-4): EAGVAQSPRYKIIEKRQSVAFWCNPISGHATLYWYQQILGQGPKLLIQFQNNGVVDDSQLPKDRFSAERLKGVDSTLKIQPAKLEDSAVYLCGSSRGQLNEKLFFGSGTQLSVL.

A few counts support this clonotype. V usage is TRBV5-1 and J usage is TRBJ2-2, with D unclear. Trimming removed 1 base from V and 2 bases from J, with 12 bases in between. Per germline, CDR1 SGHRS and CDR2 YFSETQ. The CDR3 runs 16 residues. DNA for the CDR3: TGCGCCAGCAGCTTGAACCGGGCCCGAAACACCGGGGAGCTGTTTTTT. The encoded protein is CASSLNRARNTGELFF.

Regarding this clonotype: An end of the junction does not agree with germline; a read error may underlie this. The V gene is TRBV11-3, the J gene TRBJ2-5, with 7 bases fitting TRBD1. The CDR3 contains 14 residues. CDR1 is SGHNT, CDR2 YENEEA, per germline. This CDR3 reads CASTTNRGSETRYF. DNA of the CDR3: TGTGCCAGCACGACAAACAGGGGTTCTGAGACCCGGTACTTC.

The rearrangement uses TRBV28 and TRBJ1-5; TRBD1 matches 8 bases. The trim removed 3 bases at V and 1 base at J, leaving 2 bases unmatched. The CDR3 totals 15 residues. CDR1 MDHEN and CDR2 SYDVKM come from the germline V gene. The CDR3 loop reads CASSFRGPSNQPQHF. Written as DNA, the CDR3 is TGTGCCAGCAGTTTCAGGGGGCCGAGCAATCAGCCCCAGCATTTT.

This clonotype has at least ten counts. The rearrangement uses TRBV5-1 and TRBJ1-1, with unresolved D. Between the trimmed V and J ends, which lost 7 bases and 8 bases, there was a span of 9 bases. Germline V gene sequence: CDR1 SGHRS, CDR2 YFSETQ. CDR3 size: 10 residues. The CDR3 region is CASYQPEAFF. CDR3 nucleotides: TGCGCCAGCTATCAACCCGAAGCTTTCTTT.

The gene calls are TRBV7-6 and TRBJ1-3; D not certain. The CDR3 has 13 amino acids. V shed 2 bases and J shed 7 bases, with 9 bases lying between them. Per the germline V gene, CDR1 is SGHVS and CDR2 is FNYEAQ. The CDR3 DNA reads as TGTGCCAGCAGCTTACAGGCGTGGAACACCATATATTTT. Translation gives CASSLQAWNTIYF.

This clonotype was counted only a few times. This rearrangement joins TRBV28 to TRBJ1-2; TRBD1 matches at 7 bases. V was pared by 3 bases and J by 2 bases, with 12 bases of the junction left unmatched. Germline CDR1 is MDHEN and CDR2 is SYDVKM. This CDR3 contains 17 residues. The CDR3 DNA reads TGTGCCAGCAGTTTTCGGCTCAGGGGGGGGGAAAACTATGGCTACACCTTC. Its protein product is CASSFRLRGGENYGYTF.

The chain uses TRBV3-1 and TRBJ2-7; D not certain. CDR1 is LGHDT and CDR2 is YNNKEL in the germline V gene (reference sequence). The germline V and J ends were trimmed by 0 bases and 7 bases, with 4 bases remaining between them. The CDR3 has 11 residues. CDR3 bases: TGTGCCAGCAGCCAAGATGGTGAGCAGTACTTC. Its translation is CASSQDGEQYF.

There are many counts of this clonotype. The chain joins TRBV6-5 to TRBJ2-1, with D perhaps TRBD2 (5 bases). V was cut by 3 bases and J by 6 bases, with 12 bases left in between. The CDR3 totals 14 residues. The V gene's germline CDR1 is MNHEY and CDR2 SVGAGI. The DNA for the CDR3 is TGTGCCAGCAGTTATGACTATTCCCCCAATGAGCAGTTCTTC. Translation: CASSYDYSPNEQFF.

A remark on this clonotype: Its ends do not fully match the called genes, so a read error is possible. The chain uses TRBV11-2 and TRBJ2-5; TRBD1 matches 9 bases. The CDR3 has 14 residues. CDR1 is SGHAT, CDR2 FQNNGV, per germline. The CDR3 bases are TGTGCCGGCAGGGGGACAGGGAAAGGAGAGACCCAGTACTTC. This encodes CAGRGTGKGETQYF.

This clonotype was seen only a few times. V and J are TRBV5-1 and TRBJ2-7; no firm D call. Germline CDR1 SGHRS, CDR2 YFSETQ. Trimming left V 0 bases short and J 7 bases short, with 20 bases between. The CDR3 contains 16 residues. Here the CDR3 reads CASSLETDFSYNEQYF. CDR3 in DNA: TGCGCCAGCAGCTTGGAGACCGACTTCTCCTACAATGAGCAGTACTTC.